These 6 T cell receptor beta chains share one sample of origin, sequenced in a study of blood T cell repertoires in COVID-19. Profiling relied on immunoSEQ multiplex PCR, and the TCRdb table lists in-frame clones only, not all of them. This table has 90,000 to 130,000 clones, around 64% appearing once. Sample: peripheral blood. These receptor sequences come from a middle-aged woman with acute or convalescent COVID-19.

J is TRBJ1-3 and V is TRBV10-3; D call uncertain. This CDR3 is built from 15 residues. Germline CDR1 and CDR2: ENHRY and SYGVKD. Trimming pared 5 bases from V and 1 base from J, leaving 12 bases between. This CDR3 reads CAISSVRESGNTIYF. CDR3 bases: TGTGCCATCAGTTCGGTTCGGGAATCTGGAAACACCATATATTTT.

This sequence joins TRBV9 and TRBJ1-6, with D possibly matching TRBD1 (5 bases). The CDR3 extends over 16 amino acids. CDR1 and CDR2 (germline): SGDLS, YYNGEE. Deletions cut 4 bases from V and 0 bases from J, with 11 bases between. The CDR3 protein is CASSPTDSSYNSPLHF. DNA for the CDR3: TGTGCCAGCAGCCCCACCGACAGCTCCTATAATTCACCCCTCCACTTT.

The chain employs TRBV28 and TRBJ2-1, with 10 bases that match TRBD1. The germline V gene encodes CDR1 MDHEN and CDR2 SYDVKM. V lost 6 bases and J lost 7; bases outside the gene matches: 9. The CDR3 extends over 15 amino acids. Here the CDR3 reads CASSNLRQGANEQFF. The CDR3 region has the DNA TGTGCCAGCAGCAACTTGAGACAGGGGGCGAATGAGCAGTTCTTC.

This clone showed up just once. The chain combines TRBV28 with TRBJ2-1; D unresolved. Germline CDR1 MDHEN, CDR2 SYDVKM. V was shortened by 3 bases and J by 5 bases, with 11 bases between the two germline ends. The CDR3 has 14 amino acids. CDR3 in DNA: TGTGCCAGCAGTTTCGAAGGCGGAGACAATGAGCAGTTCTTC. Translated: CASSFEGGDNEQFF.

The V gene is TRBV4-1, the J gene TRBJ2-1; TRBD2 aligns across 14 bases. The CDR3 extends over 17 amino acids. Germline V gene sequence: CDR1 MGHRA, CDR2 YSYEKL. With V trimmed by 2 bases and J by 9 bases, 9 bases remained unmatched. The CDR3 here is CASSQSPGTSGGGEQFF. The CDR3, as DNA: TGCGCCAGCAGCCAATCTCCTGGGACTAGCGGGGGCGGTGAGCAGTTCTTC.

This clone was detected only a few times. The chain has TRBV11-1 and TRBJ2-1, with 12 positions matching TRBD2. The junction had 10 bases not matched to a gene; V was cut back by 5 bases and J by 8 bases. Germline-derived CDR1 and CDR2 are SGHAT and FQDESV (reference sequence). The CDR3 is 16 residues long. CDR3 residues: CASSTRLAGGSDEQFF. The CDR3 coding sequence is TGTGCCAGCAGCACCCGGCTAGCGGGGGGGTCGGATGAGCAGTTCTTC.